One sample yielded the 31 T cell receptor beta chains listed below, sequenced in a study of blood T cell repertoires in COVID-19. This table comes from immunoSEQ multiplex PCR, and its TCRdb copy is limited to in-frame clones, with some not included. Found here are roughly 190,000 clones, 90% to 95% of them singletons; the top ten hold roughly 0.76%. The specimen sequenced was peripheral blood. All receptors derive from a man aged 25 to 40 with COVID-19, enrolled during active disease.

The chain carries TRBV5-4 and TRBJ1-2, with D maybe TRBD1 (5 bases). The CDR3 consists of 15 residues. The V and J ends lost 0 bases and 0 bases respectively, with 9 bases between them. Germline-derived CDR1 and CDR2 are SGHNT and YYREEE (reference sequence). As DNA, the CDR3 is TGTGCCAGCAGCTTGGAGACAGTAGCTAACTATGGCTACACCTTC. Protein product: CASSLETVANYGYTF.

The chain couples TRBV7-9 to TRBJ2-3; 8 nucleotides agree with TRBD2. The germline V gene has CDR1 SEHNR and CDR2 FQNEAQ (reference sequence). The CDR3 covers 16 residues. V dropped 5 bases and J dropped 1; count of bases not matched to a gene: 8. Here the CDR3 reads CASSRLTRGGTDTQYF. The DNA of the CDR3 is TGTGCCAGCAGCCGGCTTACGCGGGGGGGCACAGATACGCAGTATTTT.

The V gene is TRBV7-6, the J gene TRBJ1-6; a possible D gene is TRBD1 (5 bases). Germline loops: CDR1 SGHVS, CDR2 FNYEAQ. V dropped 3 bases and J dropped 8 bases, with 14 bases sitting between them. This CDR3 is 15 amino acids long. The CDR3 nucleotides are TGTGCCAGCAGCTTGAGAATAGGGGTGGATTCACCCCTCCACTTT. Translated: CASSLRIGVDSPLHF.

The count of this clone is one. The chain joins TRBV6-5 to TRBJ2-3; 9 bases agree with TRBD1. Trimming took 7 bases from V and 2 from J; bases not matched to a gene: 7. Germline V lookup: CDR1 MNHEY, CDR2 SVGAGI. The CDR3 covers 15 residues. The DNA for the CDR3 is TGTGCCAGCAACGCCGGGACAGGGACCACAGATACGCAGTATTTT. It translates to CASNAGTGTTDTQYF.

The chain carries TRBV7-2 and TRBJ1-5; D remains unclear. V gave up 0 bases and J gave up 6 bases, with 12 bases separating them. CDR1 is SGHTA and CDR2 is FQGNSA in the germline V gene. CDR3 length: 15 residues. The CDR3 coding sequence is TGTGCCAGCAGCTTAGCGACGACTAGTCTTCAGCCCCAGCATTTT. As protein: CASSLATTSLQPQHF.

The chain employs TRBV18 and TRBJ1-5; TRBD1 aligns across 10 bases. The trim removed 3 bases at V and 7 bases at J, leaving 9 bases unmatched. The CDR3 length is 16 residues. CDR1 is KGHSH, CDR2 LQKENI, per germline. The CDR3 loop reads CASSPTTGGEGQPQHF. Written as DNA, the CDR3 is TGTGCCAGCTCACCGACGACAGGGGGCGAGGGACAGCCCCAGCATTTT.

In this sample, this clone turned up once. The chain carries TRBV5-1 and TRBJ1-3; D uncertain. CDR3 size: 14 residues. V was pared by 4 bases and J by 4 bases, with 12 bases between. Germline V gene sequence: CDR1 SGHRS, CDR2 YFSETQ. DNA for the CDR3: TGCGCCAGCAGCCTAGGAGGCGCCGGAAACACCATATATTTT. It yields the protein CASSLGGAGNTIYF.

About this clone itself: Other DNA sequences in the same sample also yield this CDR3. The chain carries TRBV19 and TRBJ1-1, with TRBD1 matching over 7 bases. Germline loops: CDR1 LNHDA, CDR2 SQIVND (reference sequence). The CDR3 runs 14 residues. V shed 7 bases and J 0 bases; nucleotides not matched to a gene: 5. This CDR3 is CASTMTGMNTEAFF. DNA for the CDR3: TGTGCCAGTACCATGACAGGGATGAACACTGAAGCTTTCTTT. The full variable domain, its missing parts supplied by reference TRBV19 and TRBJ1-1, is DGGITQSPKYLFRKEGQNVTLSCEQNLNHDAMYWYRQDPGQGLRLIYYSQIVNDFQKGDIAEGYSVSREKKESFPLTVTSAQKNPTAFYLCASTMTGMNTEAFFGQGTRLTVV.

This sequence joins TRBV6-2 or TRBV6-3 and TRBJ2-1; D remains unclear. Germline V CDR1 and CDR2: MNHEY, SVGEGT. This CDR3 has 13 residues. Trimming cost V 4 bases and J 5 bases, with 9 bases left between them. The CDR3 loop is CASSFRGNNEQFF. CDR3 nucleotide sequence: TGTGCCAGCAGTTTCCGCGGAAACAATGAGCAGTTCTTC.

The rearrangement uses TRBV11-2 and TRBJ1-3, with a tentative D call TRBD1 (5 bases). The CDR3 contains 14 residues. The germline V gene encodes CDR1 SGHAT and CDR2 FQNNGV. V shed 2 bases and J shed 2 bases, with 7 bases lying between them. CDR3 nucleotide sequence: TGTGCCAGCAGCTTATCCAGGGCTGGAAACACCATATATTTT. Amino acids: CASSLSRAGNTIYF.

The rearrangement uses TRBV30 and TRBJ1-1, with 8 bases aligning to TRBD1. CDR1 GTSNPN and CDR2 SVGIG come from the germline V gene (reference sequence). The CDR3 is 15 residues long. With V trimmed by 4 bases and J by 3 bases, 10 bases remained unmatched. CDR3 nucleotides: TGTGCCTGGACAAACAGACAGGGGTGGTACACTGAAGCTTTCTTT. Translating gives CAWTNRQGWYTEAFF.

The CDR3 spells CAWRRGGRNQPQHF. DNA for the CDR3: TGTGCCTGGAGACGGGGGGGCAGAAATCAGCCCCAGCATTTT. The chain recombines TRBV30 with TRBJ1-5, with D possibly TRBD1 on 6 matching bases. CDR1 and CDR2 from the germline V gene are GTSNPN and SVGIG (reference sequence). CDR3 size: 14 residues. Trimming pared 3 bases from V and 4 bases from J, leaving 13 bases between.

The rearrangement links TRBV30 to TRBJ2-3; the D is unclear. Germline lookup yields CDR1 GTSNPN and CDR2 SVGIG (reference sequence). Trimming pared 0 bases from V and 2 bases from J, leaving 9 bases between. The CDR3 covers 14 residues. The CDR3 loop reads CAWSVFRSTDTQYF. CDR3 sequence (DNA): TGTGCCTGGAGTGTTTTCAGATCCACAGATACGCAGTATTTT.

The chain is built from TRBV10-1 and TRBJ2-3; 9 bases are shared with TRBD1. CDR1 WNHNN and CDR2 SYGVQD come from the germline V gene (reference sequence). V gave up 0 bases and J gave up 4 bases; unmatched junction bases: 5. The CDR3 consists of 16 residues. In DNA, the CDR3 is TGCGCCAGCAGTGAGTCGGGGACAGGGACATCAGATACGCAGTATTTT. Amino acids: CASSESGTGTSDTQYF.

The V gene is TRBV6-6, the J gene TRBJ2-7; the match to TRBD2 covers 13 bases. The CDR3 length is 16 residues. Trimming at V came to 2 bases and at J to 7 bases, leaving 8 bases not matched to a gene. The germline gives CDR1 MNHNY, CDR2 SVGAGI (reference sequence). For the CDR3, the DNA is TGTGCCAGCAGTTACACCACCGGGACTAGCGGGGTTGAGCAGTACTTC. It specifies CASSYTTGTSGVEQYF.

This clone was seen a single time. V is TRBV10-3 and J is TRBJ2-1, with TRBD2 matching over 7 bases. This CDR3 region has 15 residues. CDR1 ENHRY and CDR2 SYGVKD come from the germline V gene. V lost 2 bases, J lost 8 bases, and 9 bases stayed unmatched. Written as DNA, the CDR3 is TGTGCCATCAGTGAGGGTGGGAGGGAGTCGGATGAGCAGTTCTTC. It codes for CAISEGGRESDEQFF.

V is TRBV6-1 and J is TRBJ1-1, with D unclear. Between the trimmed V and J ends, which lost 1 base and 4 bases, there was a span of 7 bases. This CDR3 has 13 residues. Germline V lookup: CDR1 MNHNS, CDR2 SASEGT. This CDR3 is CASSEEGGTEAFF. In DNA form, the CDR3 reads TGTGCCAGCAGTGAAGAAGGAGGCACTGAAGCTTTCTTT.

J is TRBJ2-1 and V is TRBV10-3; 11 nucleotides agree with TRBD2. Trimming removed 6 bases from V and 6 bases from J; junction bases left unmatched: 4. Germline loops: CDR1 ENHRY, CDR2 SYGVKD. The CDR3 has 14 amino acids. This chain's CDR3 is CAIRPGLAGNEQFF. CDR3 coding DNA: TGTGCCATCAGGCCCGGACTAGCGGGCAATGAGCAGTTCTTC.

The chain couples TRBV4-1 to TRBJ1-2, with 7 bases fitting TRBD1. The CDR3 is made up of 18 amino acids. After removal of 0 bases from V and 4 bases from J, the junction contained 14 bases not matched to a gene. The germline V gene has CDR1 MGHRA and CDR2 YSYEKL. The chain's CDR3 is CASSQEFTGGGRGYGYTF. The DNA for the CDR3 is TGCGCCAGCAGCCAAGAGTTCACGGGAGGGGGCAGAGGCTATGGCTACACCTTC.

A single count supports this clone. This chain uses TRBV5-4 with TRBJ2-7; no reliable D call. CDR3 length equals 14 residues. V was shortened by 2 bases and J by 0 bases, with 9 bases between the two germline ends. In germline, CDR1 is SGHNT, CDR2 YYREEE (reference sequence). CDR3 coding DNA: TGTGCCAGCAGCTTTGACGGGTTCTCCTACGAGCAGTACTTC. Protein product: CASSFDGFSYEQYF.

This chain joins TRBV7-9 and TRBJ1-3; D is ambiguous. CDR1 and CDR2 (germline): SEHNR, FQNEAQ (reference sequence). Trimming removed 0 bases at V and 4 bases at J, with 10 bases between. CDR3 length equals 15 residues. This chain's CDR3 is CASSLARFSGNTIYF. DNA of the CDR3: TGTGCCAGCAGCTTAGCGAGGTTTTCGGGAAACACCATATATTTT.

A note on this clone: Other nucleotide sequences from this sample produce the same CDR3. The chain's CDR3 is CASSLRGSGANVLTF. The CDR3 nucleotides read TGCGCCAGCAGCTTGAGGGGTTCAGGGGCCAACGTCCTGACTTTC. The rearrangement links TRBV5-1 to TRBJ2-6; a weak D match, TRBD1 (5 bases). Germline CDR1 SGHRS, CDR2 YFSETQ. There are 15 residues in the CDR3. V gave up 1 base and J gave up 4 bases, with 9 bases separating them.

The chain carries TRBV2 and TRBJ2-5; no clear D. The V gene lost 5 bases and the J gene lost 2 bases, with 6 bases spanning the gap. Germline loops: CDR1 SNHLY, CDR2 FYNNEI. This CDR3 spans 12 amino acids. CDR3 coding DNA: TGTGCCAGCAGTACCAGGCAAGAGACCCAGTACTTC. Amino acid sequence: CASSTRQETQYF.

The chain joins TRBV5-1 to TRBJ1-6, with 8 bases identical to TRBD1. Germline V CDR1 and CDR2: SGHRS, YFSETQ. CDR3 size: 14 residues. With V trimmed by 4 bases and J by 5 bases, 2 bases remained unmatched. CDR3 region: CASSRDRNNSPLHF. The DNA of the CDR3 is TGCGCCAGCAGCCGGGACAGGAATAATTCACCCCTCCACTTT.

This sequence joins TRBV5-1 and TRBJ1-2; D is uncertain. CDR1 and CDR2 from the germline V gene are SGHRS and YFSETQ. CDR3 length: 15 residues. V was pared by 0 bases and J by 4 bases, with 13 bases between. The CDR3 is CASSLVPGMGYGYTF. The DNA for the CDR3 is TGCGCCAGCAGCTTGGTTCCGGGTATGGGCTATGGCTACACCTTC. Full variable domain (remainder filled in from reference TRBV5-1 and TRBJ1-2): KAGVTQTPRYLIKTRGQQVTLSCSPISGHRSVSWYQQTPGQGLQFLFEYFSETQRNKGNFPGRFSGRQFSNSRSEMNVSTLELGDSALYLCASSLVPGMGYGYTFGSGTRLTVV.

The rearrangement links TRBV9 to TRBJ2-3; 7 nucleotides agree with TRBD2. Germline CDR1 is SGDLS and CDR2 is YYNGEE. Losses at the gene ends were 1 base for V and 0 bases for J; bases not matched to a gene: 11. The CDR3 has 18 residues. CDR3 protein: CASSVSLTGGGSTDTQYF. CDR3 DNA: TGTGCCAGCAGCGTATCTCTGACTGGCGGGGGTAGCACAGATACGCAGTATTTT.

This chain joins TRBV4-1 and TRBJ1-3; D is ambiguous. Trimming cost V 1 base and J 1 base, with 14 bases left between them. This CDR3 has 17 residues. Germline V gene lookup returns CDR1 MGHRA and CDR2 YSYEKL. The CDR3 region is CASSQAVFRRSGNTIYF. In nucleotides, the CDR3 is TGCGCCAGCAGCCAAGCGGTATTCAGGCGATCTGGAAACACCATATATTTT.

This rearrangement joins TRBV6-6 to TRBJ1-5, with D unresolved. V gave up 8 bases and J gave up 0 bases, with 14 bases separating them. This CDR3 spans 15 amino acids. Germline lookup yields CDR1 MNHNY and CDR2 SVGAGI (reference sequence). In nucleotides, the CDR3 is TGTGCCAGCGTCCGGGAACTGTATAGCAATCAGCCCCAGCATTTT. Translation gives CASVRELYSNQPQHF.

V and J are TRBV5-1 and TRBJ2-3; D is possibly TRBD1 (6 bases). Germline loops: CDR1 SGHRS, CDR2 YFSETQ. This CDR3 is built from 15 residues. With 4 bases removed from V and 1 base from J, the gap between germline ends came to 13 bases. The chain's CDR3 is CASSPTGHRTDTQYF. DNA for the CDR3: TGCGCCAGCAGCCCCACGGGACACCGCACAGATACGCAGTATTTT.

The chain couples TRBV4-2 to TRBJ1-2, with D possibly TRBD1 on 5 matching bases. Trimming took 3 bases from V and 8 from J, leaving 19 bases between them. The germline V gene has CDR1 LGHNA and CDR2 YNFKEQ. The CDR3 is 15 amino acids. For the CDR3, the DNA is TGTGCCAGCAGCCAGCACCCCCCTGGGGCGGGAGGCTACACCTTC. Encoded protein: CASSQHPPGAGGYTF.

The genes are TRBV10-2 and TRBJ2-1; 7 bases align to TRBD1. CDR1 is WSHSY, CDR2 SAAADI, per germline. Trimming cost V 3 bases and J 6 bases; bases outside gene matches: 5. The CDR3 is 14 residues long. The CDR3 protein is CASSERGPGNEQFF. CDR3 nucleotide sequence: TGCGCCAGCAGTGAAAGGGGGCCGGGCAATGAGCAGTTCTTC.